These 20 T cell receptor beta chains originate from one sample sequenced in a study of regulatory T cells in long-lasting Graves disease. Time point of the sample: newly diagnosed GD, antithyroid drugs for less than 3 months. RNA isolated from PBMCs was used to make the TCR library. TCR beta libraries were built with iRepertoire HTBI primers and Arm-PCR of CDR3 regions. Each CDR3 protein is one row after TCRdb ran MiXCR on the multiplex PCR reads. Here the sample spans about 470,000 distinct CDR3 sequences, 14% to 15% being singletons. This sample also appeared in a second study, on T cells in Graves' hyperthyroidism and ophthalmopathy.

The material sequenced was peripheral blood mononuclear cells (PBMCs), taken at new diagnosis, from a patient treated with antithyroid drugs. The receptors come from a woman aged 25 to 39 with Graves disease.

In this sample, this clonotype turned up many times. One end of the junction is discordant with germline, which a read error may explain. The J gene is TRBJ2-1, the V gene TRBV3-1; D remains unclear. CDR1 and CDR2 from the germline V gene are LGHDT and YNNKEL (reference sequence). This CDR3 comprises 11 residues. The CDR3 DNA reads TGTGCCAGCAGCCAAGGATTCCTCCCGGTCTTC. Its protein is CASSQGFLPVF.

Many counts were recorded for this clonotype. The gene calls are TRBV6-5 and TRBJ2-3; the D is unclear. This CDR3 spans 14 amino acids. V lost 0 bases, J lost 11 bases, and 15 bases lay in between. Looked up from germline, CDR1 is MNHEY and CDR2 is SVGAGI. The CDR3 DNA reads TGTGCCAGCAGTTACTCACAGTCGTCCACGATGCAGTATTTT. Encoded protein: CASSYSQSSTMQYF.

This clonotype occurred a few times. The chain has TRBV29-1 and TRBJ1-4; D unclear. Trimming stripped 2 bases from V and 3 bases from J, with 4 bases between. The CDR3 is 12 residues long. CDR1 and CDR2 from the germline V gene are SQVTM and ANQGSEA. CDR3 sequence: CSVEQPNEKLFF. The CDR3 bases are TGCAGCGTTGAACAGCCTAATGAAAAACTGTTTTTT.

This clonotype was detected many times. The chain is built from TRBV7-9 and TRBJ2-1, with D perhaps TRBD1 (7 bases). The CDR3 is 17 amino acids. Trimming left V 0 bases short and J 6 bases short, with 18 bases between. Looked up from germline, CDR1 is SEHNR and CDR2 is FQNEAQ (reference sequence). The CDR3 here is CASSLAQLEGATNEQFF. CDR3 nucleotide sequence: TGTGCCAGCAGCTTAGCGCAGTTGGAGGGGGCTACCAATGAGCAGTTCTTC.

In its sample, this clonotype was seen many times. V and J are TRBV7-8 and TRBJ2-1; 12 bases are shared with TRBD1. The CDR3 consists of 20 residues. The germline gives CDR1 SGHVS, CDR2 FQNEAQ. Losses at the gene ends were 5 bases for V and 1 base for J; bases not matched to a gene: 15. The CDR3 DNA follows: TGTGCCAGCAGCCCCCTTTCCACGGGACAGGGGGCTCGGTCCTACAATGAGCAGTTCTTC. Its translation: CASSPLSTGQGARSYNEQFF.

DNA for the CDR3: TGTGCCAGCAGCGTAGCAATTCCGCCGGTTACGCAGTTCTTC. As protein: CASSVAIPPVTQFF. The chain couples TRBV9 to TRBJ2-1; D uncertain. The CDR3 has 14 amino acids. Trimming cost V 0 bases and J 12 bases, with 16 bases left between them. Germline V gives CDR1 SGDLS, CDR2 YYNGEE.

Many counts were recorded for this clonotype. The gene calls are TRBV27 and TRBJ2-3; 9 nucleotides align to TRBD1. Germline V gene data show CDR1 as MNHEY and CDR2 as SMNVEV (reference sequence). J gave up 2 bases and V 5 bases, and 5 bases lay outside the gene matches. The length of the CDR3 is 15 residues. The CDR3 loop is CASSGTGLITDTQYF. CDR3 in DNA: TGTGCCAGCAGTGGGACAGGGCTCATCACAGATACGCAGTATTTT.

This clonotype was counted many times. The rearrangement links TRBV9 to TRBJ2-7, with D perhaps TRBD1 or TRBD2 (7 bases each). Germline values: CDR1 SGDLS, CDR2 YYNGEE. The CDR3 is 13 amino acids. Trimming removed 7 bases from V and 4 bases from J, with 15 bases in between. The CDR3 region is CASGAGGAYEQYF. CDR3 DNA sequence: TGTGCCAGCGGGGCAGGGGGGGCGTACGAGCAGTACTTC.

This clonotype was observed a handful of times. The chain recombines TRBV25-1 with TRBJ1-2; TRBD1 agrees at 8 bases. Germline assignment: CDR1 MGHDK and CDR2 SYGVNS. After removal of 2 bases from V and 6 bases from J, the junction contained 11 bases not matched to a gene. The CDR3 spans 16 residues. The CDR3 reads CASSEIRVGQGNGYTF. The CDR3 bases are TGTGCCAGCAGTGAAATACGGGTTGGACAGGGTAATGGCTACACCTTC.

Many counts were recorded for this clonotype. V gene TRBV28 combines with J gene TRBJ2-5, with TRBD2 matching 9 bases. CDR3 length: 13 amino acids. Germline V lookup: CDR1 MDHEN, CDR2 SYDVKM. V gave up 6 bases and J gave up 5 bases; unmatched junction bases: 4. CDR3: CASRVAGAETQYF. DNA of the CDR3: TGTGCCAGCAGGGTAGCGGGAGCGGAGACCCAGTACTTC. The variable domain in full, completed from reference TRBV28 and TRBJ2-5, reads DVKVTQSSRYLVKRTGEKVFLECVQDMDHENMFWYRQDPGLGLRLIYFSYDVKMKEKGDIPEGYSVSREKKERFSLILESASTNQTSMYLCASRVAGAETQYFGPGTRLLVL.

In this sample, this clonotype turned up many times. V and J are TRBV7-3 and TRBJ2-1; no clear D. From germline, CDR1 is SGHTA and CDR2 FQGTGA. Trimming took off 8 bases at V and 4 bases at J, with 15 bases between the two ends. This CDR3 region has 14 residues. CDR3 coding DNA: TGTGCCAGCTTTAGGCCCGGCCCATACAATGAGCAGTTCTTC. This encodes CASFRPGPYNEQFF.

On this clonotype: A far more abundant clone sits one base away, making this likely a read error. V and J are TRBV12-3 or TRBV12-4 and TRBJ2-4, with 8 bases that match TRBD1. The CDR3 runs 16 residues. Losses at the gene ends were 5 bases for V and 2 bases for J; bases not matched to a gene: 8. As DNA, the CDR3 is TGTGCCAGCAGTAACATACAGGGGGGAACCAAAAACATTCAGTACTTC. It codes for CASSNIQGGTKNIQYF.

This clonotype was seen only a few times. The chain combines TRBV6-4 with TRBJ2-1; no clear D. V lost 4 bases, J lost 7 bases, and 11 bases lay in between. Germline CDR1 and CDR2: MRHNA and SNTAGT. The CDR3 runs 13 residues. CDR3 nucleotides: TGTGCCAGCAGTGGGACGGCTGATAATGAGCAGTTCTTC. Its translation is CASSGTADNEQFF.

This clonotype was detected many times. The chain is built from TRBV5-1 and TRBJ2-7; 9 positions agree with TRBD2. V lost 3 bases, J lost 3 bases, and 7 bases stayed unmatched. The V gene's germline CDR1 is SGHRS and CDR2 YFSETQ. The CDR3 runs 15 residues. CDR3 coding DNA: TGCGCCAGCAGCTCAGGCGGGAGGGCCTTCTACGAGCAGTACTTC. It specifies CASSSGGRAFYEQYF.

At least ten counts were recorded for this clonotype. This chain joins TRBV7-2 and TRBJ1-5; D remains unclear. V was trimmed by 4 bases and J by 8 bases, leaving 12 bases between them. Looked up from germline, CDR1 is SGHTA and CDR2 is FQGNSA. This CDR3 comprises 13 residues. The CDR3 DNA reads TGTGCCAGCAGCTCTGGGCTGGTTGAGCCCCAGCATTTT. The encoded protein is CASSSGLVEPQHF.

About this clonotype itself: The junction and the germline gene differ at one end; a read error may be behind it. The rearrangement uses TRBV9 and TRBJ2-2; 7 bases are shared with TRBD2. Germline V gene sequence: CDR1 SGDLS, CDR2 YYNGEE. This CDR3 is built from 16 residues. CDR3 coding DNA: TGTGCCAGCAGCACCACTAGCGCCCTGAACACCGGGGAGCCGTTTTTT. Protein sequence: CASSTTSALNTGEPFF.

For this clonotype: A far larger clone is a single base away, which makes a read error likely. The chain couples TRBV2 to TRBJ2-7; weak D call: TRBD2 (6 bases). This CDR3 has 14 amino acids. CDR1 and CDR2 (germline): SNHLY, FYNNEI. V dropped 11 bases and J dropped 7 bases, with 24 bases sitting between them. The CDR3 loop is CARRVREMPNEQYF. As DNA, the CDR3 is TGTGCCCGACGGGTGCGGGAAATGCCCAATGAGCAGTACTTC.

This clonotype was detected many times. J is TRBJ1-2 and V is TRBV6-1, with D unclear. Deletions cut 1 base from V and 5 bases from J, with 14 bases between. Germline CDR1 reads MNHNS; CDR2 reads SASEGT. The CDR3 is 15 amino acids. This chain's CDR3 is CASSEEAGPSYGYTF. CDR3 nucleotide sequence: TGTGCCAGCAGTGAAGAAGCAGGTCCAAGTTATGGCTACACCTTC.

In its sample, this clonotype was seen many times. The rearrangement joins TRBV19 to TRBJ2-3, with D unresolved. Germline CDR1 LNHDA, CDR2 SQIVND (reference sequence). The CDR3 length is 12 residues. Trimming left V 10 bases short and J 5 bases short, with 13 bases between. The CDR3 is CATRYGGDTQYF. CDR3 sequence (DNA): TGTGCCACCCGGTACGGCGGAGATACGCAGTATTTT.

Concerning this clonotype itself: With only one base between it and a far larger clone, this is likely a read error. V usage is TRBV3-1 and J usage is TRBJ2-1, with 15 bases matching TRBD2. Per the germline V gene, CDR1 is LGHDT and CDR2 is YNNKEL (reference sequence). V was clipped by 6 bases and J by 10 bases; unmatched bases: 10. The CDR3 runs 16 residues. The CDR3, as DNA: TGTGCCAGCAGACTGGGACTAGCGGGGGGCGCCTACGAGCAGTTCTTC. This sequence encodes CASRLGLAGGAYEQFF.